These 18 T cell receptor beta chains originate from one sample sequenced in a study of memory CD4+ T cells and cytomegalovirus serostatus. Single viable CD3+CD4+CD8-CD45RO+ cells were sorted as the memory CD4+ T cells. The assay was immunoSEQ multiplex PCR, and TCRdb's table has in-frame clones only and misses some. The table has about 27,000 clones, about four fifths seen once; the top ten hold approximately 0.7%. The material sequenced was memory CD4+ T cells from blood. These receptors were taken from an adult in good health and CMV-seronegative.

This chain connects TRBV2 to TRBJ1-3; D is possibly TRBD1 (5 bases). CDR3 length equals 16 residues. V was cut by 4 bases and J by 0 bases, with 13 bases left in between. Germline V gives CDR1 SNHLY, CDR2 FYNNEI. Here the CDR3 reads CASSVRDGNSGNTIYF. The CDR3 nucleotides are TGTGCCAGCAGTGTCCGGGACGGAAACTCTGGAAACACCATATATTTT.

The J gene is TRBJ1-2, the V gene TRBV21-1; the D segment call TRBD1 is taken from the table without a DNA check. TRBV21-1 constitutes a pseudogene. There are 17 residues in the CDR3. CDR3 protein: CASSNPQGQWNNYGYTF. Written as DNA, the CDR3 is TGTGCCAGCAGCAACCCACAGGGACAGTGGAACAACTATGGCTACACCTTC.

The V gene is TRBV25-1, the J gene TRBJ2-3, with a possible D match to TRBD2 (7 bases). The CDR3 sequence is 15 residues long. CDR1 is MGHDK and CDR2 is SYGVNS in the germline V gene. V was clipped by 1 base and J by 1 base, with 9 bases between them. For the CDR3, the DNA is TGTGCCAGCAGTGAATGGGGGGGCGGCACAGATACGCAGTATTTT. Protein: CASSEWGGGTDTQYF.

The rearrangement links TRBV11-1 to TRBJ2-3; possibly TRBD2 for D (7 bases). Germline V gene lookup returns CDR1 SGHAT and CDR2 FQDESV (reference sequence). The ends were cut back, 5 bases at V and 5 bases at J, with 20 bases in the middle. CDR3 size: 16 residues. As DNA, the CDR3 is TGTGCCAGCAGCCACGGGAAGGGGGGGTACGAAGATACGCAGTATTTT. Amino acids: CASSHGKGGYEDTQYF.

This rearrangement joins TRBV4-2 to TRBJ1-2, with D maybe TRBD1 (6 bases). The CDR3 length is 14 residues. Trimming removed 8 bases from V and 4 bases from J, with 17 bases in between. CDR1 and CDR2 from the germline V gene are LGHNA and YNFKEQ. This CDR3 reads CASSSQGGLYGYTF. The CDR3 DNA is TGTGCCAGCTCTTCACAGGGAGGACTCTATGGCTACACCTTC.

This chain joins TRBV6-5 and TRBJ2-1; D call uncertain. Germline V lookup: CDR1 MNHEY, CDR2 SVGAGI. This CDR3 region has 13 residues. V dropped 6 bases and J dropped 6 bases, with 12 bases sitting between them. The DNA for the CDR3 is TGTGCCAGCAGCCCCGCTAGGGCCAATGAGCAGTTCTTC. Translating it yields CASSPARANEQFF.

V gene TRBV2 combines with J gene TRBJ2-3; 8 nucleotides line up with TRBD2. J gave up 1 base and V 2 bases, and 8 bases lay outside the gene matches. The CDR3 spans 17 residues. CDR1 is SNHLY, CDR2 FYNNEI, per germline. CDR3 region: CASSERGSAGGTDTQYF. The DNA for the CDR3 is TGTGCCAGCAGTGAAAGGGGATCAGCGGGGGGCACAGATACGCAGTATTTT.

The rearrangement links TRBV5-1 to TRBJ2-7, with TRBD1 as a possible D gene (6 bases). The CDR3 extends over 16 amino acids. V gave up 4 bases and J gave up 4 bases, with 21 bases separating them. Germline V CDR1 and CDR2: SGHRS, YFSETQ. CDR3 in amino acids: CASSPQPGQRTYEQYF. Written as DNA, the CDR3 is TGCGCCAGCAGCCCACAACCGGGACAACGAACGTACGAGCAGTACTTC. The complete variable domain, with remaining parts taken from reference TRBV5-1 and TRBJ2-7, reads KAGVTQTPRYLIKTRGQQVTLSCSPISGHRSVSWYQQTPGQGLQFLFEYFSETQRNKGNFPGRFSGRQFSNSRSEMNVSTLELGDSALYLCASSPQPGQRTYEQYFGPGTRLTVT.

The rearrangement joins TRBV11-2 to TRBJ2-4; D unresolved. Trimming removed 7 bases at V and 1 base at J, with 17 bases between. Germline CDR1 reads SGHAT; CDR2 reads FQNNGV. CDR3 length: 16 amino acids. CDR3 amino acids: CASTSSWLSAKNIQYF. The CDR3 nucleotides are TGTGCCAGCACTAGTTCGTGGCTTTCGGCCAAAAACATTCAGTACTTC.

This rearrangement joins TRBV2 to TRBJ1-5; D not resolved. The CDR3 consists of 12 residues. Trimming stripped 2 bases from V and 1 base from J, with 0 bases between. Germline V CDR1 and CDR2: SNHLY, FYNNEI. This CDR3 reads CASSESNQPQHF. CDR3 nucleotide sequence: TGTGCCAGCAGTGAAAGCAATCAGCCCCAGCATTTT.

The CDR3 spells CASSYGVSGANVLTF. CDR3 nucleotides: TGTGCCAGCAGTTACGGGGTCTCTGGGGCCAACGTCCTGACTTTC. The V call is TRBV6-5, the J call TRBJ2-6; D is ambiguous. V dropped 2 bases and J dropped 0 bases, with 5 bases sitting between them. The CDR3 runs to 15 residues. CDR1 and CDR2 from the germline V gene are MNHEY and SVGAGI.

This chain joins TRBV18 and TRBJ2-2; D unclear. V was trimmed by 0 bases and J by 2 bases, leaving 7 bases between them. This CDR3 comprises 15 residues. Germline loops: CDR1 KGHSH, CDR2 LQKENI. CDR3 sequence: CASSPPNGNTGELFF. CDR3 DNA: TGTGCCAGCTCACCACCGAACGGAAACACCGGGGAGCTGTTTTTT.

The genes are TRBV27 and TRBJ2-7, with D possibly matching TRBD1 (5 bases). This CDR3 comprises 15 residues. In germline, CDR1 is MNHEY, CDR2 SMNVEV (reference sequence). V dropped 4 bases and J dropped 0 bases, with 13 bases sitting between them. CDR3 sequence (DNA): TGTGCCAGCAGTTCCAGACAGCTAAACTCCTACGAGCAGTACTTC. It translates to CASSSRQLNSYEQYF.

The rearrangement links TRBV11-1 to TRBJ2-5; a weak D match, TRBD2 (5 bases). V was shortened by 0 bases and J by 3 bases, with 8 bases between the two germline ends. Looked up from germline, CDR1 is SGHAT and CDR2 is FQDESV (reference sequence). The CDR3 covers 14 residues. The CDR3 loop is CASSLAGVKETQYF. CDR3 sequence (DNA): TGTGCCAGCAGCTTAGCGGGAGTTAAAGAGACCCAGTACTTC.

This rearrangement joins TRBV4-2 to TRBJ1-6, with D tentatively TRBD1 (5 bases). Trimming stripped 0 bases from V and 10 bases from J, with 19 bases between. The germline gives CDR1 LGHNA, CDR2 YNFKEQ. The CDR3 consists of 17 residues. CDR3 residues: CASSQEGMGTVSSPLHF. The CDR3 nucleotides are TGTGCCAGCAGCCAAGAAGGTATGGGGACGGTCAGCTCACCCCTCCACTTT.

The chain recombines TRBV5-1 with TRBJ2-3; 10 nucleotides align to TRBD1. J was trimmed by 5 bases and V by 2 bases; bases with no gene match: 5. Germline V gives CDR1 SGHRS, CDR2 YFSETQ. The CDR3 runs 15 residues. CDR3 nucleotide sequence: TGCGCCAGCAGCTTCGGGACAGGGGAGAGAGATACGCAGTATTTT. It yields the protein CASSFGTGERDTQYF.

This chain links TRBV19 with TRBJ2-1, with a possible D match to TRBD1 (6 bases). The V end was cut by 3 bases, the J end by 12 bases, with 15 bases between. The length of the CDR3 is 13 residues. Germline V lookup: CDR1 LNHDA, CDR2 SQIVND (reference sequence). CDR3 protein: CASSIRSGTWQFF. The CDR3 DNA sequence: TGTGCCAGTAGTATCAGGTCCGGGACATGGCAGTTCTTC. The full variable domain, completed using reference TRBV19 and TRBJ2-1, is DGGITQSPKYLFRKEGQNVTLSCEQNLNHDAMYWYRQDPGQGLRLIYYSQIVNDFQKGDIAEGYSVSREKKESFPLTVTSAQKNPTAFYLCASSIRSGTWQFFGPGTRLTVL.

The rearrangement uses TRBV4-1 and TRBJ2-1; maybe TRBD2 (5 bases). V lost 3 bases to trimming and J lost 9 bases, with 9 bases between them. CDR3 size: 12 residues. Germline V gives CDR1 MGHRA, CDR2 YSYEKL. In DNA form, the CDR3 reads TGCGCCAGCAGCCAGGCTGGAGGTGAGCAGTTCTTC. This translates into CASSQAGGEQFF.